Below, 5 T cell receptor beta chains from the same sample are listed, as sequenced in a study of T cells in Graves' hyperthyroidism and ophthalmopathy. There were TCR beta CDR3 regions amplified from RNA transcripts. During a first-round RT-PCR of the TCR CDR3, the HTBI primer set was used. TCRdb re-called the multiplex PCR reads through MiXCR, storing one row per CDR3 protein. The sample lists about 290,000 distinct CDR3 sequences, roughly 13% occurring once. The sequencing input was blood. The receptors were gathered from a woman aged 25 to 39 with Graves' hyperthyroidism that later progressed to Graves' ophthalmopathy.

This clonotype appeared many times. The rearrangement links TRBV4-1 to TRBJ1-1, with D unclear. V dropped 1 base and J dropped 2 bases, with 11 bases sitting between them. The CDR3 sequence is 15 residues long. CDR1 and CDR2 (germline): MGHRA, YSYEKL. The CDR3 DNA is TGCGCCAGCAGCCAAGCTGGACGGATTAACACTGAAGCTTTCTTT. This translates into CASSQAGRINTEAFF.

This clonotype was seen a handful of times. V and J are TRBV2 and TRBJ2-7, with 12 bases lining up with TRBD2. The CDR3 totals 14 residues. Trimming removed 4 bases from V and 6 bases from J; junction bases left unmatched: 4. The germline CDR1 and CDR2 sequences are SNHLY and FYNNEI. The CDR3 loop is CASSAWTSGTEQYF. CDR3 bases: TGTGCCAGCAGTGCCTGGACTAGCGGGACCGAGCAGTACTTC. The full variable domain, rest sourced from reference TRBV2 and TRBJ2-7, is EPEVTQTPSHQVTQMGQEVILRCVPISNHLYFYWYRQILGQKVEFLVSFYNNEISEKSEIFDDQFSVERPDGSNFTLKIRSTKLEDSAMYFCASSAWTSGTEQYFGPGTRLTVT.

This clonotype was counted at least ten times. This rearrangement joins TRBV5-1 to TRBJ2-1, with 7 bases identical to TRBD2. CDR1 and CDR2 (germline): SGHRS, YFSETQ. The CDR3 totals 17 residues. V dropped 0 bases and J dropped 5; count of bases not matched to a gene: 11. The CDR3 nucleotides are TGCGCCAGCAGCTTGGCCCCAGGAGCGGGGTTCAACAATGAGCAGTTCTTC. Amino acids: CASSLAPGAGFNNEQFF.

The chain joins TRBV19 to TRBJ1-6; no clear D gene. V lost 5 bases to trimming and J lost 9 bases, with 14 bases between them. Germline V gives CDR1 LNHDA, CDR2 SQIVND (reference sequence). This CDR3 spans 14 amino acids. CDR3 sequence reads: CASSVSRSASPLHF. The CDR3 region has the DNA TGTGCCAGTAGTGTCTCGAGAAGTGCTTCACCCCTCCACTTT. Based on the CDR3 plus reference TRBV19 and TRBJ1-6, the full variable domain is DGGITQSPKYLFRKEGQNVTLSCEQNLNHDAMYWYRQDPGQGLRLIYYSQIVNDFQKGDIAEGYSVSREKKESFPLTVTSAQKNPTAFYLCASSVSRSASPLHFGNGTRLTVT.

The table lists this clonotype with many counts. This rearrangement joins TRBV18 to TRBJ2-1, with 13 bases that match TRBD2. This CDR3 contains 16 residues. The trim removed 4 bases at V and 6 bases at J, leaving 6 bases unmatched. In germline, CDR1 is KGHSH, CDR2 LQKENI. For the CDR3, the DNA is TGTGCCAGCTCACTCTCGGGACTAGCGGGACTCAATGAGCAGTTCTTC. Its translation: CASSLSGLAGLNEQFF.